This T cell receptor beta chain was captured by sequencing in a study of T cells in Graves' hyperthyroidism and ophthalmopathy. TCR beta CDR3 regions were amplified from RNA. The TCR CDR3 first-round RT-PCR relied on the HTBI primer set. TCRdb called the multiplex PCR reads again in MiXCR, with one record for every CDR3 protein. The table includes approximately 200,000 distinct CDR3 sequences, around 19% detected once. This clonotype has at least ten counts. The length of the CDR3 is 13 residues. Trimming took 4 bases from V and 4 from J; bases not matched to a gene: 0. Germline V gene data show CDR1 as ENHRY and CDR2 as SYGVKD.

The rearrangement joins TRBV10-3 to TRBJ2-4; TRBD1 matches 8 bases. The clonotype comes from a man in his forties with Graves' hyperthyroidism. Specimen: blood. CDR3 in DNA: TGTGCCATCAGTGGGACAGGGAAAAACATTCAGTACTTC. It yields the protein CAISGTGKNIQYF.